Described below is a single T cell receptor (beta chain) sequence and its context. Its cognate antigen is unknown. This sample was taken from a study of blood T cells in healthy people across ages. General study findings and limits: Older age went with lower TCR beta diversity per million T cells, in a roughly linear way.

A J-beta primer mix and a sample-barcoded 5' primer were used in a second PCR of about 6 to 12 cycles. A template-switch adaptor that had 12 random nucleotides put a tag on each cDNA molecule. Individual samples furnished no less than 3 million CDR3-containing paired-end reads apiece. A single record per CDR3 protein comes from TCRdb applying MiXCR to the 5' RACE reads. The profile shows roughly 2 million distinct CDR3 sequences, 49% of them singletons. V lost 5 bases and J lost 7; bases outside the gene matches: 10. The CDR3 length is 14 residues. Germline CDR1 reads MNHNS; CDR2 reads SASEGT. This receptor was taken from a woman aged 40 to 50 in good health. This chain connects TRBV6-1 to TRBJ1-1, with 7 positions matching TRBD1. Material: blood. CDR3 region: CASSHIWTGGEAFF. The CDR3 DNA is TGTGCCAGCAGTCACATATGGACAGGAGGTGAAGCTTTCTTT.